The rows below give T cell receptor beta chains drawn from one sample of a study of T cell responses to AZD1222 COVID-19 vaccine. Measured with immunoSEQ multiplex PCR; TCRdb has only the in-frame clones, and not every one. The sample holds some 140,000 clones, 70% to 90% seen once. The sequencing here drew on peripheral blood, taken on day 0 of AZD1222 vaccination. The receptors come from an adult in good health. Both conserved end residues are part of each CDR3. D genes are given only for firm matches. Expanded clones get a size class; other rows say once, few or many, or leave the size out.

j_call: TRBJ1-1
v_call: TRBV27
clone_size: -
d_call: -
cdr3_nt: TGTGCCAGCAGTCCGCGGGGTCTGAACACTGAAGCTTTCTTT
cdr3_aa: CASSPRGLNTEAFF

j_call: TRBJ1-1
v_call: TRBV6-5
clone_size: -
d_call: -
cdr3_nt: TGTGCCAGCAGTTACACTTTCGTTACTGAAGCTTTCTTT
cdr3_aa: CASSYTFVTEAFF

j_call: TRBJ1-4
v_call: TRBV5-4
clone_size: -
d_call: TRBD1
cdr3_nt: TGTGCCAGCAGCTTGACAGGGGAAGAGGATGAAAAACTGTTTTTT
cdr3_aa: CASSLTGEEDEKLFF

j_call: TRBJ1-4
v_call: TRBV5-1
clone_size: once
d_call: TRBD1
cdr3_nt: TGCGCCAGCAGCTCCCCGAAGACAGGGGGAAGACTGTTTTTT
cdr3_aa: CASSSPKTGGRLFF

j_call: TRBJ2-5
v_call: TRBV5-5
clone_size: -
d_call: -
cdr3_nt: TGTGCCAGCAGCTTGTTGGCTAGGCAAGAGACCCAGTACTTC
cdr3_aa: CASSLLARQETQYF

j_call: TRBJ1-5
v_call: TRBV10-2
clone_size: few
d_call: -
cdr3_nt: TGCGCCAGCAGTGGTGCGGCCCCGAGAAATCAGCCCCAGCATTTT
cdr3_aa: CASSGAAPRNQPQHF

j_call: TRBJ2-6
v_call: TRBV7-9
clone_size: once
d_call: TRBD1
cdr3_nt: TGTGCCAGCAGCCTTACAGGGGGCTTTGGGGCCAACGTCCTGACTTTC
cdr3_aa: CASSLTGGFGANVLTF

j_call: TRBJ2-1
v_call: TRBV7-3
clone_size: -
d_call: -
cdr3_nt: TGTGCCAGCAGCACCCGACAGAACAATGAGCAGTTCTTC
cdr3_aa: CASSTRQNNEQFF

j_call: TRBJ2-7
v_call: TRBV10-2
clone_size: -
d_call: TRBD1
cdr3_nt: TGCGCCAGCAGGGACAGGGGCTACGAGCAGTACTTC
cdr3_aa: CASRDRGYEQYF

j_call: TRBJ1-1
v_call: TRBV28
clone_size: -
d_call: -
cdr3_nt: TGTGCCAGCAGTTTGGCAGGGATCGACACTGAAGCTTTCTTT
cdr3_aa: CASSLAGIDTEAFF

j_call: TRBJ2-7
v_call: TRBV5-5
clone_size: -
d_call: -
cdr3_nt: TGTGCCAGCAGCGCCCGGGTCCCCTACGAGCAGTACTTC
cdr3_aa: CASSARVPYEQYF

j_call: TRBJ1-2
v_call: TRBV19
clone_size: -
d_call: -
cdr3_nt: TGTGCCAGTACGATGGCAGGCAGGAACTATGGCTACACCTTC
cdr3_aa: CASTMAGRNYGYTF

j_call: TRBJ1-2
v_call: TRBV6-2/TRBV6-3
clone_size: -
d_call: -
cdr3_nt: TGTGCCAGCAGTTACGAGGGATTGGACGGCTACACCTTC
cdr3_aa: CASSYEGLDGYTF

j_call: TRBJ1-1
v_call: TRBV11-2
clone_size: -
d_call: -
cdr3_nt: TGTGCCAGCAGCTTAGGGGGCTGGAACACTGAAGCTTTCTTT
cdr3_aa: CASSLGGWNTEAFF

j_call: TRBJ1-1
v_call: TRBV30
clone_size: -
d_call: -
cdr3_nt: TGTGCCTGGGGTCAGGGGCTCAACACTGAAGCTTTCTTT
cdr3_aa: CAWGQGLNTEAFF

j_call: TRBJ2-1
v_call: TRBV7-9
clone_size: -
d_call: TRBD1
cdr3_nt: TGTGCCAGCAGCTTAGCTGTCGGGACAGGGGGCGGTGAGCAGTTCTTC
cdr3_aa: CASSLAVGTGGGEQFF

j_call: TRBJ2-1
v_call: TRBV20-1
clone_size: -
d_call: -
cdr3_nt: TGCAGTGCTAGTGGGGGGATGGACGGCCGGAATGAGCAGTTCTTC
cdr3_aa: CSASGGMDGRNEQFF

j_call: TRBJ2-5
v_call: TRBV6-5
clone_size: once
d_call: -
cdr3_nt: TGTGCCAGCAAATGGCCTATTGGGCAACAAGAGACCCAGTACTTC
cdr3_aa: CASKWPIGQQETQYF

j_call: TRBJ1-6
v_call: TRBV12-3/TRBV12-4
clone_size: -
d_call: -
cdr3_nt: TGTGCCAGCAGTCGGAAACCAGGATCACTCCTCCACTTT
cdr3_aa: CASSRKPGSLLHF

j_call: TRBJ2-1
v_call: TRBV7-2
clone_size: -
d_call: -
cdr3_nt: TGTGCCAGCAGCTTTCGGGCGTGGGATTACAATGAGCAGTTCTTC
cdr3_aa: CASSFRAWDYNEQFF

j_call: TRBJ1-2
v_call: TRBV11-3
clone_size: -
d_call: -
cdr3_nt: TGTGCCAGCAGCTTTGACGGATACTATGGCTACACCTTC
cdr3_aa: CASSFDGYYGYTF

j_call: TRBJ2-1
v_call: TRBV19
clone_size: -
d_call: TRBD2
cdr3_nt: TGTGCCAGTAGGACCGGGACTAGCGGATACAATGAGCAGTTCTTC
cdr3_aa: CASRTGTSGYNEQFF

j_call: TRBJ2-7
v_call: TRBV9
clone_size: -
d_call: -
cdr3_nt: TGTGCCAGCAGGGGAACGGACAGCTACGAGCAGTACTTC
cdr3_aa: CASRGTDSYEQYF

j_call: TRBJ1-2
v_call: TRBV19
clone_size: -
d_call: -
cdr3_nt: TGTGCCAGTAGCCGCTGGGAAGGAGATGGAGATGGCTACACCTTC
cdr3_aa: CASSRWEGDGDGYTF

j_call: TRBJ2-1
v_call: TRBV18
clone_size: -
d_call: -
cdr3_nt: TGTGCCAGCTCACCGGTACCCTACAATGAGCAGTTCTTC
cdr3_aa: CASSPVPYNEQFF

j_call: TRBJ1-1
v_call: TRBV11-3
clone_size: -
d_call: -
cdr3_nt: TGTGCCAGCAGCTTAGGGTCCCCACCGAACACTGAAGCTTTCTTT
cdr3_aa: CASSLGSPPNTEAFF

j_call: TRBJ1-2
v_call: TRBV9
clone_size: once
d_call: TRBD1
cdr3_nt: TGTGCCAGCTACGCCCAGGGGGCTTTTGGCTACACCTTC
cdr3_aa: CASYAQGAFGYTF

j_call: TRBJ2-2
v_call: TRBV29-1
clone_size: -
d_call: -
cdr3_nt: TGCAGCGTTGCTGAGGCCGGGGAGCTGTTTTTT
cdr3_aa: CSVAEAGELFF

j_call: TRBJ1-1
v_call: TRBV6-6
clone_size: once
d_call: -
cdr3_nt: TGTGCCAGCAGTCCGGGGCGGAACACTGAAGCTTTCTTT
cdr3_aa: CASSPGRNTEAFF

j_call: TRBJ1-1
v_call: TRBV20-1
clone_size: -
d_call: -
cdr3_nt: TGCAGTGCTCGTGTGAGGGGACGGTTGAACACTGAAGCTTTCTTT
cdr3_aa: CSARVRGRLNTEAFF

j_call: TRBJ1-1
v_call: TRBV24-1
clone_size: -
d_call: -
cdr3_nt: TGTGCCACCAGTGACCTTAATCCGGACGGGGACACTGAAGCTTTCTTT
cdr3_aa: CATSDLNPDGDTEAFF

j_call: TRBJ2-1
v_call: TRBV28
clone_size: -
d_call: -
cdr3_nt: TGTGCCAGCACCTGGGGCGCGATCAATGAGCAGTTCTTC
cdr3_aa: CASTWGAINEQFF

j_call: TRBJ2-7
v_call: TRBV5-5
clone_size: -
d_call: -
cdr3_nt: TGTGCCAGCAGCTTAAGGCCGTCGAGCGGGTCCTACGAGCAGTACTTC
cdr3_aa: CASSLRPSSGSYEQYF

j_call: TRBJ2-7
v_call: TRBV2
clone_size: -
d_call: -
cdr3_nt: TGTGCCAGCGGGCTGGGCGGAACTTACGAGCAGTACTTC
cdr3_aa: CASGLGGTYEQYF

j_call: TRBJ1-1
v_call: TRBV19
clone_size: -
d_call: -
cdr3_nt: TGTGCCAGTAGTATTAGTCCGTTGGGGACTGAAGCTTTCTTT
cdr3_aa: CASSISPLGTEAFF

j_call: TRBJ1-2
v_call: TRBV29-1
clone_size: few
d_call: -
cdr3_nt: TGCAGCGTTGAAGATCTTGCCCAGTTCCCCTATGGCTACACCTTC
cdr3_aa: CSVEDLAQFPYGYTF

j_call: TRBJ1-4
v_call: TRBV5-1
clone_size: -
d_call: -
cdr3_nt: TGCGCCAGCAGCCCCGGGACACTTAATGAAAAACTGTTTTTT
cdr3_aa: CASSPGTLNEKLFF

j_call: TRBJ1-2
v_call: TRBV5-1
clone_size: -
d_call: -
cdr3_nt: TGCGCCAGCAGCTTGGTTGGGGGGCTGAGTGGCTACACCTTC
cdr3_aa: CASSLVGGLSGYTF

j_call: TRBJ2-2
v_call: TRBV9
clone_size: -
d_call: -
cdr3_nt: TGTGCCAGCAGCGTAGTCCGGGACGGGGAGCTGTTTTTT
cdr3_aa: CASSVVRDGELFF

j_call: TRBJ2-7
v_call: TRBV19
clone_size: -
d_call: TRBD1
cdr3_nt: TGTGCCAGTAGTATAGATCTTCCGGGGACAGGGATGGGCGAGCAGTACTTC
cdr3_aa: CASSIDLPGTGMGEQYF

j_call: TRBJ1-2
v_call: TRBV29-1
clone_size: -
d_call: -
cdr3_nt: TGCAGCGTTGAAAGAGGAGGTGGCTACACCTTC
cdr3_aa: CSVERGGGYTF

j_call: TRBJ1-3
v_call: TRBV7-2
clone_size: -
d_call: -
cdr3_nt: TGTGCCAGCAGCTTAGTTGGGGGGCGGAACACCATATATTTT
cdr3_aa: CASSLVGGRNTIYF